This entry features one T cell receptor beta chain sequence. Its recognized antigen is unknown. Base qualities are missing; no much larger clone stands one base away. The donors were healthy, HIV-negative adults who had no recently reported acute infections or vaccinations. Every donor was a Caucasian adult residing in Nashville, Tennessee, USA. CD4+ T cells were enriched through magnetic negative selection, after which naive cells were positively selected on CD45RA and the remaining negative fraction served as the memory subset. Blood was obtained by leukapheresis, after which PBMCs were separated by Ficoll-Histopaque density gradient centrifugation and cryopreserved in liquid nitrogen vapor phase. Analytical flow cytometry was used to check the purity and quantity of each magnetically sorted T cell population. Genomic DNA was isolated from each sorted fraction and quantified by UV absorbance on a Nanodrop 2000c.

These data are taken from a study of shared clonotypes between healthy human individuals (dated by TCRdb to the early 2020s). About the investigation overall: A couple of women and a few men aged 18 to 49 years were included in the cohort. For each donor, CD4 naive and CD4 memory were each given three plates, CD8 naive was given two plates, and CD8 memory was given one plate. To estimate repertoire size and how much clonotype sharing occurs between individuals, the study deeply sequenced the blood TCR repertoires of five healthy adults. Different laboratories and diverse techniques were used to prepare libraries and sequence TCR repertoires, to increase sequencing depth and limit assay-specific biases. Leukapheresis yielded between about 0.8 and 8.9 billion PBMCs per donor. Beyond this particular receptor, the publication reports: Because the study included a small number of donors, the genetic and exposure-history diversity represented was limited. Based on pairwise subsampling, the degree of clonotype sharing among donors was expected to be affected by sequencing depth. Incomplete sequencing was indicated by rarefaction of sorted-subset datasets, despite the large sequencing depth. Naive subsets generally had larger estimated clonotype richness than memory subsets did. Sampling was limited to blood, and TCR repertoires in tissue likely differ from TCR repertoires in blood. Compared with non-shared clonotypes, the clonotypes found in all four sorted-subset donors had higher generation probabilities. When a few donors were compared, the shared fraction of clonotypes was about 5% for naive CD4, 3.5% to 4% for naive CD8, 2.3% for memory CD4, and about 0.36% for memory CD8.

Using the deep immunoSEQ assay, TCR CDR3 regions were amplified from genomic DNA by multiplex PCR. For each cell subset, the extracted genomic DNA was distributed evenly across all wells of several immunoSEQ 96-well plates, and each plate served as one replicate. For sorted subsets, roughly 200 ng of genomic DNA, equivalent to roughly 33,000 T cell genomes, went into each replicate PCR. Purified libraries were quantified with a Qubit 3.0 fluorometer, sized on a Bioanalyzer 2100, and re-quantified with the KAPA Library Quantification kit. Every immunoSEQ 96-well plate was sequenced on a dedicated single-read 150-cycle Illumina NextSeq 550 flow cell. The original methods were these. Because only junctional sequences without quality scores were contained in the immunoSEQ output, filtering matching that applied to full-length reads could not be performed. To assign V/J genes and CDR3, sequences were annotated against IMGT germline references using PyIR, a Python wrapper for IgBLAST v1.9. Any read was removed if the V/J assignment was weak (E-value above 1e-6), the CDR3 was missing, or the read contained stop codons, out-of-frame junctions, or ambiguous translated residues. V3J clonotypes were defined as sequences sharing the same inferred V gene, J gene, and CDR3 amino acid sequence. Percentage overlap between repertoires was calculated by dividing the number of shared unique clonotypes by the size of the smaller repertoire. RTK rarefaction, the Chao1 estimator, and Recon v2.1 estimates of unobserved clonotypes were used to assess repertoire richness. For all TCRbeta clonotypes obtained by the gDNA method from a handful of donors, generation probabilities were computed with OLGA. TCRdb took this table from immuneACCESS and kept in-frame rearrangements with V and J called. Such tables lack part of the clones; where checked against another copy, unresolved V genes explain under half of the gap, and the rest is unexplained. The V and J calls and the clone size are those of that table, but D and trimming were determined from the DNA. This sample has some 2 million clones in its table, and 85% to 95% of those were observed once. More than 0.1% of the sample belongs to the ten largest clones.

Input material: naive CD4+ T cells sorted from blood. What the cell subset or site label conveys for this sample: CD45RA+ positively selected. This TCR came from a man aged 18 to 30 in good health.

The nucleotides read TGTGCCAGCAGCTCGACACAGGGGTTCAAAAACATTCAGTACTTC. The translation is CASSSTQGFKNIQYF. The sequence is built from TRBV5-8 and TRBJ2-4; 7 bases in the middle match TRBD1. From its cysteine to its phenylalanine, the CDR3 spans 15 amino acids. Only the CDR3 portion is preserved as DNA: 45 bases, with reading frame beginning at the first base. For CDR1 and CDR2, the germline V gene lists SGHTS and YDEGEE. The V end gives up 3 bases and the J end 3 bases, leaving 6 bases in the junction not matched to a gene.